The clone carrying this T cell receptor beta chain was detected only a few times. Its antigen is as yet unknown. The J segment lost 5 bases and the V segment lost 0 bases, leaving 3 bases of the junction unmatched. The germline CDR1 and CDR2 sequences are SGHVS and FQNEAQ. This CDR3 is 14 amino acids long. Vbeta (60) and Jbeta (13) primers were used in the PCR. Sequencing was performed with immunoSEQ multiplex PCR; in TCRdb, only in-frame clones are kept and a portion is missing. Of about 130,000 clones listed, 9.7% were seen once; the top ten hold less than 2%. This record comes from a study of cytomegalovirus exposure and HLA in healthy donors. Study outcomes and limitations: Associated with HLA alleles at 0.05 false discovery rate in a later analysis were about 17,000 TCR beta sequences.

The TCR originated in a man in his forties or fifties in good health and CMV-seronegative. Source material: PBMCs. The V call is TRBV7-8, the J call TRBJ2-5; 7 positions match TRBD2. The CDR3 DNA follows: TGTGCCAGCAGCTTAGCGCGGGGGTCGGAGACCCAGTACTTC. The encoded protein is CASSLARGSETQYF.